Listed below are T cell receptor beta chains from one sample, sequenced in a study of T-cell reconstitution after alpha-beta-depleted transplantation in children. Via MiXCR, TCRdb re-called the PCR reads, giving one row per CDR3 protein. The top ten clones hold roughly 40% of a sample with just under 350,000 distinct CDR3 sequences, about a sixth of them seen once. This material consisted of PBMCs, mostly from graft donor cells, taken 360 days after TCRalphabeta/CD19-depleted stem cell transplant. Source of these receptors: a male patient aged 2-10 years who had a stem cell transplant for acute lymphoblastic leukemia, so the T cells may come from the graft donor. The CDR3 runs from the conserved cysteine through the conserved F or W. D genes are given only for firm matches. Some rows mark clone size as missing; the rest say once, few, many or name a class of expanded clone.

cdr3_nt	cdr3_aa	d_call	j_call	clone_size	v_call
TGTGCCAGCAGCCAAGCCCCAGTGAGCGGCCAAGAGACCCAGTACTTC	CASSQAPVSGQETQYF	-	TRBJ2-5	few	TRBV3-1
TGTGCCAGCAGTGAACAGCGGGGAGGAACTACTAGCACAGATACGCAGTATTTT	CASSEQRGGTTSTDTQYF	TRBD2	TRBJ2-3	-	TRBV25-1
TGTGCCAGCAGTCCCCTAAGGGAGGGCCCCTACAATGAGCAGTTCTTC	CASSPLREGPYNEQFF	TRBD2	TRBJ2-1	-	TRBV28
TGTGCCAGCAGTTTGAGTCTAGCGGGAGTCAGGTACGAGCAGTACTTC	CASSLSLAGVRYEQYF	TRBD2	TRBJ2-7	-	TRBV12-3/TRBV12-4
TGTGCCAGCTCACCTCCCGGGGCCCGCTCCTACAATGAGCAGTTCTTC	CASSPPGARSYNEQFF	-	TRBJ2-1	few	TRBV18
TGCAGCGTTGATGGGGTGACCGGGGCGAACACCGGGGAGCTGTTTTTT	CSVDGVTGANTGELFF	-	TRBJ2-2	many	TRBV29-1
TGTGCCAGCAGCCGTTCGGCGGGACTAGCGGGAGTCACCTACAATGAGCAGTTCTTC	CASSRSAGLAGVTYNEQFF	TRBD2	TRBJ2-1	-	TRBV11-2
TGTGCCACCAGTGATTTGGCGGCCGGGGAGCTGTTTTTT	CATSDLAAGELFF	-	TRBJ2-2	-	TRBV24-1
TGCGCCAGCAGCCCCGGGGGTTACAGTGAGCAGTTCTTC	CASSPGGYSEQFF	-	TRBJ2-1	many	TRBV5-1
TGCAGTGCTACCTTTTCGGGATTGACACTAGCCAAAAACATTCAGTACTTC	CSATFSGLTLAKNIQYF	-	TRBJ2-4	-	TRBV20-1
TGCAGTGCCCTCCTCGGGCGGTACCACACAGATACGCAGTATTTT	CSALLGRYHTDTQYF	-	TRBJ2-3	-	TRBV20-1
TGTGCCAGCGGACTAGCGGGAAGGGAAGATACGCAGTATTTT	CASGLAGREDTQYF	TRBD2	TRBJ2-3	-	TRBV6-5
TGCAGCGTCTACGGGCTAGGGAACACTGAAGCTTTCTTT	CSVYGLGNTEAFF	-	TRBJ1-1	few	TRBV29-1
TGTGCCAGCAGTCCGGGACAGGCTATGGGGACGTACCATAATTCACCCCTCCACTTT	CASSPGQAMGTYHNSPLHF	TRBD1	TRBJ1-6	few	TRBV28
TGTGCCATCAGTGAGTCGAATGACAGAGAGACCCAGTACTTC	CAISESNDRETQYF	-	TRBJ2-5	-	TRBV10-3
TGTGCTAGTGGTCCGACAGGGATGAAGCAGTTCTTC	CASGPTGMKQFF	TRBD1	TRBJ2-1	-	TRBV12-5
TGCGCCAGCAGCCCGGGACTAGCGGGGATTTTAACCTACGAGCAGTACTTC	CASSPGLAGILTYEQYF	TRBD2	TRBJ2-7	few	TRBV4-1
TGCGCCAGCAGCTTGAGCCCACAGGGCTCAGATACGCAGTATTTT	CASSLSPQGSDTQYF	-	TRBJ2-3	many	TRBV5-1
TGTGCCAGCAGTTTCAGACTACAGGGGACTACCTCACCTAACACCGGGGAGCTGTTTTTT	CASSFRLQGTTSPNTGELFF	-	TRBJ2-2	few	TRBV12-3/TRBV12-4
TGTGCCAGCAGTCCGGGGTCCGGGCAACAAGAGACCCAGTACTTC	CASSPGSGQQETQYF	-	TRBJ2-5	-	TRBV12-3/TRBV12-4
TGTGCTAGTGGCCAGGACAGGGAAGAGACCCAGTACTTC	CASGQDREETQYF	TRBD1	TRBJ2-5	-	TRBV12-5
TGTGCCAGCAAGGGGCTAGCGGGCACAGATACGCAGTATTTT	CASKGLAGTDTQYF	TRBD2	TRBJ2-3	few	TRBV6-1
TGTGCCAGCAGCCAAGTCGTGACAGGCTGGGGCTCCTACAATGAGCAGTTCTTC	CASSQVVTGWGSYNEQFF	-	TRBJ2-1	-	TRBV14
TGCGCCAGCAGCCAAGGGGCAGAAGGGACTAGCGGACCGTACAATGAGCAGTTCTTC	CASSQGAEGTSGPYNEQFF	TRBD2	TRBJ2-1	-	TRBV4-3
TGTGCCAGCAGCCCCCCGAGGGGCGGGAGAGGTCGGAACATTCAGTACTTC	CASSPPRGGRGRNIQYF	TRBD2	TRBJ2-4	few	TRBV9
TGTGCCAGCAGTTTCGGAACAGGAGAGACCCAGTACTTC	CASSFGTGETQYF	-	TRBJ2-5	-	TRBV28
TGTGCCACCAGCGGCTGGGGGGGACTAGCGTTCTTC	CATSGWGGLAFF	TRBD2	TRBJ2-1	few	TRBV15
TGTGCCAGCAGTGGTTTGGTTTACGAGCAGTACTTC	CASSGLVYEQYF	-	TRBJ2-7	-	TRBV2
TGTGCCAGCAGCGTAGATCCAGGGAGAGCAGAGACCCAGTACTTC	CASSVDPGRAETQYF	-	TRBJ2-5	many	TRBV9
TGTGCCAGCAGCTTAGCAGCCCGCGGATTCGGGGAGACCCAGTACTTC	CASSLAARGFGETQYF	-	TRBJ2-5	many	TRBV7-8
TGTGCCAGCAGCCAAGATGGGGGGCTAAATTCACCCCTCCACTTT	CASSQDGGLNSPLHF	-	TRBJ1-6	-	TRBV3-1
TGTGCCAGCTCACCAAGTGTGGCCACAGATACGCAGTATTTT	CASSPSVATDTQYF	-	TRBJ2-3	few	TRBV18
TGTGCCATCAGGGCCCCCCCCGACAGGGATACTGAAGCTTTCTTT	CAIRAPPDRDTEAFF	TRBD1	TRBJ1-1	-	TRBV10-3
TGTGCCAGCAGTTACTCTGTTGGCGTTCACTACAATGAGCAGTTCTTC	CASSYSVGVHYNEQFF	-	TRBJ2-1	-	TRBV28